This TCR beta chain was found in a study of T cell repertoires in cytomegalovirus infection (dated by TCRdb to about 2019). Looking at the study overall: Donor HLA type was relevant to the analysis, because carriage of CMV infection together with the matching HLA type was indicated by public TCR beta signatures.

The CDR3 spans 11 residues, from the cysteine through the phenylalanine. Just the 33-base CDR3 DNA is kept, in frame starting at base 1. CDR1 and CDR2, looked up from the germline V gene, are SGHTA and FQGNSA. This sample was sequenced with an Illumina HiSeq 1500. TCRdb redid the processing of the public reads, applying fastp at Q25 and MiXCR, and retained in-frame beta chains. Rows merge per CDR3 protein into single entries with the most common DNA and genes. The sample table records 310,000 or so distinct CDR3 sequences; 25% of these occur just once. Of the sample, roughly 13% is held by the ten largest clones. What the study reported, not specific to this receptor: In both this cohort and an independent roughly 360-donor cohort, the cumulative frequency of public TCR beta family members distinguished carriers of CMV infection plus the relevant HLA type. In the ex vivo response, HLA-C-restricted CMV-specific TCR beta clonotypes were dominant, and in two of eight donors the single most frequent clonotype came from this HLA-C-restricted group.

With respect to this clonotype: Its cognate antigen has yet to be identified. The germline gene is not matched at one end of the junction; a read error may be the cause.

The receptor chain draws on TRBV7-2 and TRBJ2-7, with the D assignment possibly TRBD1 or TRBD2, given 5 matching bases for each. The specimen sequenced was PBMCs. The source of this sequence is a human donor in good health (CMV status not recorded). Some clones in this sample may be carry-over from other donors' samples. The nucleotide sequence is TGTGCCAGCAGCTTTGCCGGGACCCGGCACTTC. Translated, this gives CASSFAGTRHF.